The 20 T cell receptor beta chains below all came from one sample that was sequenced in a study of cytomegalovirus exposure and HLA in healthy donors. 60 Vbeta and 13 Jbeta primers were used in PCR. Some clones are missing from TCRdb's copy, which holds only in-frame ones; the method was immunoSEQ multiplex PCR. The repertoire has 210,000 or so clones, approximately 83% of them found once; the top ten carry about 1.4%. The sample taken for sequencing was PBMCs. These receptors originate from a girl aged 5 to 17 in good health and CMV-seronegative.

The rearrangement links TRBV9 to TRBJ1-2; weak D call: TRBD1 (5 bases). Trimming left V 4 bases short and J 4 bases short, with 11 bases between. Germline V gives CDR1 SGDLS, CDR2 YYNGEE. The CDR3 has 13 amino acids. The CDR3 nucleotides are TGTGCCAGCAGCAATACAGGCACCTATGGCTACACCTTC. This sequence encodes CASSNTGTYGYTF.

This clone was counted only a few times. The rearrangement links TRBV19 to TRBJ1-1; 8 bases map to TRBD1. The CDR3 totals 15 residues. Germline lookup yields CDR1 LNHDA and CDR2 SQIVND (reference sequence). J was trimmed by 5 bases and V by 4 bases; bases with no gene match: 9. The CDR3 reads CASSTEQGEGTEAFF. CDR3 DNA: TGTGCCAGTAGTACCGAACAGGGGGAGGGTACTGAAGCTTTCTTT.

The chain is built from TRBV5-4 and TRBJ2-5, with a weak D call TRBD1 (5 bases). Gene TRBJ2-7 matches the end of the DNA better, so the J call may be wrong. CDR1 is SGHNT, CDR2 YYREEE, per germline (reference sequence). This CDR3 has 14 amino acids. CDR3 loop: CASSLGQGSYEQYF. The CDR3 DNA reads TGTGCCAGCAGCTTGGGGCAGGGATCCTACGAGCAGTACTTC.

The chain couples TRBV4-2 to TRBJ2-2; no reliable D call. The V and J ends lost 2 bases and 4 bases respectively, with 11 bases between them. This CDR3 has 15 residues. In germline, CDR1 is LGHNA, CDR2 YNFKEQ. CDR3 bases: TGTGCCAGCAGCCAACAACCGCAGGCCACCGGGGAGCTGTTTTTT. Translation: CASSQQPQATGELFF.

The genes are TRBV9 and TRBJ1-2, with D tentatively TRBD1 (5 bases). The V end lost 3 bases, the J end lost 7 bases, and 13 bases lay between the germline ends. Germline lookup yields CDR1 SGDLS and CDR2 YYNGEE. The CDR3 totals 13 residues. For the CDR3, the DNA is TGTGCCAGCAGCGCGGGGGACTTTAGTGGCTACACCTTC. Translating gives CASSAGDFSGYTF.

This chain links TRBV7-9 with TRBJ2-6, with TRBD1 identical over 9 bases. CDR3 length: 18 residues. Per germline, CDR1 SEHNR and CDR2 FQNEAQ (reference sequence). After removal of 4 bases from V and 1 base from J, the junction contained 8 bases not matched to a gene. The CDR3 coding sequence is TGTGCCAGCAGCTGGCCGGGACAGGGATTGTCTGGGGCCAACGTCCTGACTTTC. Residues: CASSWPGQGLSGANVLTF.

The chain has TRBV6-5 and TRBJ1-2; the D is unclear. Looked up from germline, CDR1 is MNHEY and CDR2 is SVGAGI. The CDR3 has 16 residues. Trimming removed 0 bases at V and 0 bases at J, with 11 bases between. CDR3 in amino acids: CASSYSIEIPNYGYTF. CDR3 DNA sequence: TGTGCCAGCAGTTACTCGATAGAAATACCTAACTATGGCTACACCTTC.

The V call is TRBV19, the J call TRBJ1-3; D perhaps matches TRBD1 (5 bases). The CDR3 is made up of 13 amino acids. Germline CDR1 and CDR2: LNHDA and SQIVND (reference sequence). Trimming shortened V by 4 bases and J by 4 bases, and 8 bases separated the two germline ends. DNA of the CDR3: TGTGCCAGTAGTACGGGGGTCGGAAACACCATATATTTT. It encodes CASSTGVGNTIYF.

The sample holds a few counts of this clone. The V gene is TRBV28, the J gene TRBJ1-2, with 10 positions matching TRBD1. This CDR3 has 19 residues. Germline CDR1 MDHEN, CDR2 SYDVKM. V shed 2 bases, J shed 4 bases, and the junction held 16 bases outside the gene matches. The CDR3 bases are TGTGCCAGCAGTTTAATATCGGGGGGAGACAGGGGGCGCGTCTATGGCTACACCTTC. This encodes CASSLISGGDRGRVYGYTF.

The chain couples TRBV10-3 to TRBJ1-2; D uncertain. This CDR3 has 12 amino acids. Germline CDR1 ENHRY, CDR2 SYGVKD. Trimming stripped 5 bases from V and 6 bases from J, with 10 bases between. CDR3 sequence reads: CAISSGGNGYTF. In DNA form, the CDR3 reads TGTGCCATCAGTTCAGGAGGGAATGGCTACACCTTC.

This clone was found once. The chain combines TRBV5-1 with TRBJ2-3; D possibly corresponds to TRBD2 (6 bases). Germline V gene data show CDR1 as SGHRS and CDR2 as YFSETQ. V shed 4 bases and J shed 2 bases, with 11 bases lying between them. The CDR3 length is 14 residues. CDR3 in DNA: TGCGCCAGCAGCCAAGGGACTTACACAGATACGCAGTATTTT. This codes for CASSQGTYTDTQYF.

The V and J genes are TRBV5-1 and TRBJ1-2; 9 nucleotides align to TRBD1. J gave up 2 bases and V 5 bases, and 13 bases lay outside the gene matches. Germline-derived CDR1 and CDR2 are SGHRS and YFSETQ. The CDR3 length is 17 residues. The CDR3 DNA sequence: TGCGCCAGCAGGTCACCGGGACAGGGAGAACCAAACTATGGCTACACCTTC. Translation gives CASRSPGQGEPNYGYTF. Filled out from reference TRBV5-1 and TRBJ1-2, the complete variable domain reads KAGVTQTPRYLIKTRGQQVTLSCSPISGHRSVSWYQQTPGQGLQFLFEYFSETQRNKGNFPGRFSGRQFSNSRSEMNVSTLELGDSALYLCASRSPGQGEPNYGYTFGSGTRLTVV.

CDR3 sequence reads: CASSWGTGSSNQPQHF. The CDR3 DNA reads as TGTGCCAGCAGCTGGGGGACAGGGTCTAGCAATCAGCCCCAGCATTTT. The chain carries TRBV5-6 and TRBJ1-5; 9 bases map to TRBD1. V trimming: 3 bases; J trimming: 0 bases; junction bases outside the gene matches: 4. Looked up from germline, CDR1 is SGHDT and CDR2 is YYEEEE. The CDR3 loop spans 16 amino acids.

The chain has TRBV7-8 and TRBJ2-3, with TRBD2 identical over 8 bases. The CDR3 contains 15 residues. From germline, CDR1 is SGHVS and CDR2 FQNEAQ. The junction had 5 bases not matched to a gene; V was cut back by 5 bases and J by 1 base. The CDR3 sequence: CASSQGGGRTDTQYF. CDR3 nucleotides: TGTGCCAGCAGCCAAGGCGGGGGGCGCACAGATACGCAGTATTTT.

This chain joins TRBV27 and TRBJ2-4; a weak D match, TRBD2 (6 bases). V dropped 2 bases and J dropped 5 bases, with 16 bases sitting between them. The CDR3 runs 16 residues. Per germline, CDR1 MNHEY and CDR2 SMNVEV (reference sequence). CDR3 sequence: CASSLSVGGRQNIQYF. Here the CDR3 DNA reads TGTGCCAGCAGTTTAAGTGTCGGGGGACGGCAAAACATTCAGTACTTC.

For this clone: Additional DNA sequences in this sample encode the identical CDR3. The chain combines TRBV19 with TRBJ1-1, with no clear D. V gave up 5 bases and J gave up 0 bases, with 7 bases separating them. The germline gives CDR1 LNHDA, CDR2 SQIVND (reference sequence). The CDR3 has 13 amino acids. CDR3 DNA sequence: TGTGCCAGTAGTGTCCAGTTGAACACTGAAGCTTTCTTT. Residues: CASSVQLNTEAFF.

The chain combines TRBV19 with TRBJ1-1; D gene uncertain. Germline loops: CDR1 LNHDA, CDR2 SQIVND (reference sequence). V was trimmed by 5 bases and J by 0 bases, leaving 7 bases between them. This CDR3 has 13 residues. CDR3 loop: CASSQFMNTEAFF. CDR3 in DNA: TGTGCCAGTAGTCAGTTCATGAACACTGAAGCTTTCTTT.

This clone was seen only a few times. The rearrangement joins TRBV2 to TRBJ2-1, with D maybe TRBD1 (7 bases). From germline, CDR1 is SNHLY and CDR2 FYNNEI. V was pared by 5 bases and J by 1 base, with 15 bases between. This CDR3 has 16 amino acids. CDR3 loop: CASSQQGTYSYNEQFF. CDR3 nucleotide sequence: TGTGCCAGCAGTCAACAGGGGACTTATTCCTACAATGAGCAGTTCTTC. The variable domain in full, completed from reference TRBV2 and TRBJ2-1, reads EPEVTQTPSHQVTQMGQEVILRCVPISNHLYFYWYRQILGQKVEFLVSFYNNEISEKSEIFDDQFSVERPDGSNFTLKIRSTKLEDSAMYFCASSQQGTYSYNEQFFGPGTRLTVL.

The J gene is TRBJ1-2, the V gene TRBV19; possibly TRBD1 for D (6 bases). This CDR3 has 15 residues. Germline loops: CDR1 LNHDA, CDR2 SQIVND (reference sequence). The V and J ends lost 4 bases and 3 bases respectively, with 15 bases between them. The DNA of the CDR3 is TGTGCCAGTAGTAACCGACAGGTCGGGGACTATGGCTACACCTTC. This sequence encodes CASSNRQVGDYGYTF.

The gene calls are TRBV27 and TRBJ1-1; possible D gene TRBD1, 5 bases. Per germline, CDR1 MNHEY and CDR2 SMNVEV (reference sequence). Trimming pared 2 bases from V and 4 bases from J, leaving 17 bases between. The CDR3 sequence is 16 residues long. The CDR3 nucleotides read TGTGCCAGCAGTTTAGTTCATCGGGGCGGGGGCACTGAAGCTTTCTTT. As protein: CASSLVHRGGGTEAFF.